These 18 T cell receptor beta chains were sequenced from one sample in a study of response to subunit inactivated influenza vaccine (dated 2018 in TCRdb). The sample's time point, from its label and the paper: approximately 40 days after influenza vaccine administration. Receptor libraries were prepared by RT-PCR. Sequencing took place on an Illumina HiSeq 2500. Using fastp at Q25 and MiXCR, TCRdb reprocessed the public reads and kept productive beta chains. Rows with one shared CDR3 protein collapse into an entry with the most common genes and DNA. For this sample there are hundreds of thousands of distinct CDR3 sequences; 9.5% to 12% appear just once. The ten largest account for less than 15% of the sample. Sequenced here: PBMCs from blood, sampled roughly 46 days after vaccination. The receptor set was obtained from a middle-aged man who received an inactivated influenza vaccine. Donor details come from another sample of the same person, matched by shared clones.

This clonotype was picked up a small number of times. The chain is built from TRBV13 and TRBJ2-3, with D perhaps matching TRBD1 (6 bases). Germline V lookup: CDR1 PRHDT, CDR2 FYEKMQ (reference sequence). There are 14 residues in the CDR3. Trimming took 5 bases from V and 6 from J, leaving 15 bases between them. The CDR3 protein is CASSHREKWDTQYF. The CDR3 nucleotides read TGTGCCAGCAGCCACAGGGAAAAGTGGGATACGCAGTATTTT.

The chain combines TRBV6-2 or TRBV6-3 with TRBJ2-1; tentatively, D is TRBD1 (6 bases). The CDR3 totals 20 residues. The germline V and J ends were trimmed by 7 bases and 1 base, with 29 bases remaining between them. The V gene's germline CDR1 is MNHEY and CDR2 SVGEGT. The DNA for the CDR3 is TGTGCCAGCACACGGGGAAGGACAGTACTTCCCAGAGGGTCCTACAATGAGCAGTTCTTC. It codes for CASTRGRTVLPRGSYNEQFF.

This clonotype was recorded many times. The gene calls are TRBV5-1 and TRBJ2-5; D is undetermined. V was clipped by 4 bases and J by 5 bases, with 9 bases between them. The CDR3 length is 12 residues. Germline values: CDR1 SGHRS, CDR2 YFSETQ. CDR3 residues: CASSKTRETQYF. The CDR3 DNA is TGCGCCAGCAGCAAAACGAGGGAGACCCAGTACTTC. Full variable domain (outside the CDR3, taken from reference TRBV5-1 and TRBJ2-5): KAGVTQTPRYLIKTRGQQVTLSCSPISGHRSVSWYQQTPGQGLQFLFEYFSETQRNKGNFPGRFSGRQFSNSRSEMNVSTLELGDSALYLCASSKTRETQYFGPGTRLLVL.

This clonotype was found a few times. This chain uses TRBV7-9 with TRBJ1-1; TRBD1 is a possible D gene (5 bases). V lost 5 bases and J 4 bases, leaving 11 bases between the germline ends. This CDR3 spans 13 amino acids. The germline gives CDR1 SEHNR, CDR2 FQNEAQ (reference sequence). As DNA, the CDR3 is TGTGCCAGCAGCGAGCCCAGGGCCACTGAAGCTTTCTTT. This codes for CASSEPRATEAFF.

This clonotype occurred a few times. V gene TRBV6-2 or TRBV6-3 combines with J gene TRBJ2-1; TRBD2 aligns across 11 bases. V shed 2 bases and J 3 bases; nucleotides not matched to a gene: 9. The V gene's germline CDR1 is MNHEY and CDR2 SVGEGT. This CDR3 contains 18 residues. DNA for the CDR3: TGTGCCAGCAGTTACATTAAAACTAGCGGGAGATTCTACAATGAGCAGTTCTTC. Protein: CASSYIKTSGRFYNEQFF.

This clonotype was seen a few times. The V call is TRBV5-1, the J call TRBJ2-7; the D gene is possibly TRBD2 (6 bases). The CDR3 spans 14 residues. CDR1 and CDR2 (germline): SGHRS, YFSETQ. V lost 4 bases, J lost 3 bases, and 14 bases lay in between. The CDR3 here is CASSKQEGGYEQYF. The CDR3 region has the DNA TGCGCCAGCAGCAAACAGGAGGGAGGCTACGAGCAGTACTTC.

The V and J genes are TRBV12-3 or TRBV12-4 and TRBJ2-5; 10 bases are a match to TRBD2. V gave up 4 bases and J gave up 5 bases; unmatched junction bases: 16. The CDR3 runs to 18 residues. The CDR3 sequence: CASSSRQVGAGGIETQYF. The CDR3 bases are TGTGCCAGCAGTTCCCGACAGGTTGGAGCGGGAGGGATTGAGACCCAGTACTTC.

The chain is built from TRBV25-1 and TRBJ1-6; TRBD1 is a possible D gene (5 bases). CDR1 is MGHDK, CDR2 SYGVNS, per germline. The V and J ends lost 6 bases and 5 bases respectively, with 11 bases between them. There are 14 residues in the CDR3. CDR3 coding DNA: TGTGCCAGCAGAAGACAGACCCATAATTCACCCCTCCACTTT. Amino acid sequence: CASRRQTHNSPLHF. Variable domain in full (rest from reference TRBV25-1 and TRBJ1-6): EADIYQTPRYLVIGTGKKITLECSQTMGHDKMYWYQQDPGMELHLIHYSYGVNSTEKGDLSSESTVSRIRTEHFPLTLESARPSHTSQYLCASRRQTHNSPLHFGNGTRLTVT.

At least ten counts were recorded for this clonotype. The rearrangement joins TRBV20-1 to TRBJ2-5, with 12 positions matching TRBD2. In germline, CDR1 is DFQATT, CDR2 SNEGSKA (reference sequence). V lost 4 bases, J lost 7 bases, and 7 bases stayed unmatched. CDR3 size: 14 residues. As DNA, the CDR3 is TGCAGTGCTACGACTAGCGGGGGAGGAGGGACCCAGTACTTC. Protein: CSATTSGGGGTQYF.

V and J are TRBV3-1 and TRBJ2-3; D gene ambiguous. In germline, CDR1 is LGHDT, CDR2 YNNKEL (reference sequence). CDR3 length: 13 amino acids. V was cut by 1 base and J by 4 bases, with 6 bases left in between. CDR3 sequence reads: CASSQVLADTQYF. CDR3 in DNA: TGTGCCAGCAGCCAAGTCCTGGCAGATACGCAGTATTTT.

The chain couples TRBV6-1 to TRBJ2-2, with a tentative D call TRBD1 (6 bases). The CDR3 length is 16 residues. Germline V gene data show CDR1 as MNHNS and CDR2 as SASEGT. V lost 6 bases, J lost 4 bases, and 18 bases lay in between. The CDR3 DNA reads TGTGCCAGCAGCCCCACCAGGGGTAGGGTCACCGGGGAGCTGTTTTTT. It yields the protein CASSPTRGRVTGELFF.

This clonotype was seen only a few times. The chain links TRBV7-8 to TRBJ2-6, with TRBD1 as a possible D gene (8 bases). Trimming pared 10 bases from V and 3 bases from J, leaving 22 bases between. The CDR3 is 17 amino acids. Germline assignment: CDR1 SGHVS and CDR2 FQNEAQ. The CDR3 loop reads CAIQGARGWYGANVLTF. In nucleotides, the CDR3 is TGTGCCATCCAGGGGGCGCGGGGGTGGTATGGGGCCAACGTCCTGACTTTC.

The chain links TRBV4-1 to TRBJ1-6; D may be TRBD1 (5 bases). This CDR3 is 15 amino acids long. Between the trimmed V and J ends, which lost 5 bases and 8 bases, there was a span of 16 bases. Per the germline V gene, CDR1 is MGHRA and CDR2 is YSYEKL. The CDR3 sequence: CASSLTQGTDSPLHF. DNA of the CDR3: TGCGCCAGCAGCTTAACGCAGGGAACTGATTCACCCCTCCACTTT.

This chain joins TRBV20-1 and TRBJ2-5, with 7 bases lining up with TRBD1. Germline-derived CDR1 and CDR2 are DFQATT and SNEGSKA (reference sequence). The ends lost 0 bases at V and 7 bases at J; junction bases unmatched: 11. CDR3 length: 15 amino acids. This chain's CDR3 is CSARDVQGSGVTQYF. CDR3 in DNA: TGCAGTGCTAGAGACGTACAGGGGTCCGGGGTGACCCAGTACTTC.

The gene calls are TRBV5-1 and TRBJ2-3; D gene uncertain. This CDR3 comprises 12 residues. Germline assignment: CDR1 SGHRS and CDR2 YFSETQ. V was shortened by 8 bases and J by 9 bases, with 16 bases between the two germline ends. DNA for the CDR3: TGCGCCAGGGTCCTATACCTCCGAACGCAGTATTTT. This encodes CARVLYLRTQYF. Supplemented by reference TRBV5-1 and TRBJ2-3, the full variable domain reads KAGVTQTPRYLIKTRGQQVTLSCSPISGHRSVSWYQQTPGQGLQFLFEYFSETQRNKGNFPGRFSGRQFSNSRSEMNVSTLELGDSALYLCARVLYLRTQYFGPGTRLTVL.

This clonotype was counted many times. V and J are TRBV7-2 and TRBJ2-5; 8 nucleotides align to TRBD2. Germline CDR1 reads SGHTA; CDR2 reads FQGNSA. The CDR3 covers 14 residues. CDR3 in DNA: TGTGCTACCAGTCGGGGGGGTGCACAAGAGACCCAGTACTTC. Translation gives CATSRGGAQETQYF.

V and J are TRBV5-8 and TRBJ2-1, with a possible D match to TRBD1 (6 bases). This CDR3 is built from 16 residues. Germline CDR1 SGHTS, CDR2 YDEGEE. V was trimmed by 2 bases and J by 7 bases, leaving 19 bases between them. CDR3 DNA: TGTGCCAGCAGCTTCGGACAGCGAAAGTCGTATAATGAGCAGTTCTTC. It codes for CASSFGQRKSYNEQFF.

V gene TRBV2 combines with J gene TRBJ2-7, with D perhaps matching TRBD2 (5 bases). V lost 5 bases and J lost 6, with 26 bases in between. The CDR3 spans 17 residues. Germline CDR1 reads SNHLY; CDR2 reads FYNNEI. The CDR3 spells CASSLSFGGIQKGEQYF. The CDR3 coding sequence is TGTGCCAGCAGTCTCAGCTTCGGAGGAATCCAAAAGGGCGAGCAGTACTTC.